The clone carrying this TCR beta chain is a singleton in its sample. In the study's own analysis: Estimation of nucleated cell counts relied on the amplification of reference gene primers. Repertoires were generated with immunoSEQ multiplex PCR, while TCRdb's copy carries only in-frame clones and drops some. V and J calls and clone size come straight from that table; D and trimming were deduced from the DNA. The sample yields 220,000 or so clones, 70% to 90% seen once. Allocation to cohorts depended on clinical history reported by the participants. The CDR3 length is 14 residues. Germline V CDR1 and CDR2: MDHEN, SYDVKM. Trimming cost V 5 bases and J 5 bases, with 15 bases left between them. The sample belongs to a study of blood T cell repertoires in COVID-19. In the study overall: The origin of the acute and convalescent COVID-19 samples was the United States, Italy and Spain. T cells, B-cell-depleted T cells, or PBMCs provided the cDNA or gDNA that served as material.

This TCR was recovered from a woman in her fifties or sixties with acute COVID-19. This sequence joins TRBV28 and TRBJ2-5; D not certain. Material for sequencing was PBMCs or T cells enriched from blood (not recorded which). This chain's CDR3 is CASSLASRVETQYF. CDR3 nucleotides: TGTGCCAGCAGTCTGGCTAGTCGGGTGGAGACCCAGTACTTC.